This TCR beta chain is drawn from a study of T cells of healthy individuals. This clonotype was detected a few times. Germline lookup yields CDR1 SGHNT and CDR2 YYREEE (reference sequence). Trimming at V came to 3 bases and at J to 5 bases, leaving 1 base not matched to a gene. The CDR3 consists of 13 residues. Each CDR3 protein is one row after TCRdb ran MiXCR on the 5' RACE reads. The table records around 83,000 distinct CDR3 sequences, roughly 5% of them present only once. The source of this sequence is a female donor in good health. This sequence joins TRBV5-4 and TRBJ2-3, with TRBD2 matching over 9 bases. The CDR3 here is CASSSLAGDTQYF. In DNA form, the CDR3 reads TGTGCCAGCAGCTCACTAGCGGGAGATACGCAGTATTTT.